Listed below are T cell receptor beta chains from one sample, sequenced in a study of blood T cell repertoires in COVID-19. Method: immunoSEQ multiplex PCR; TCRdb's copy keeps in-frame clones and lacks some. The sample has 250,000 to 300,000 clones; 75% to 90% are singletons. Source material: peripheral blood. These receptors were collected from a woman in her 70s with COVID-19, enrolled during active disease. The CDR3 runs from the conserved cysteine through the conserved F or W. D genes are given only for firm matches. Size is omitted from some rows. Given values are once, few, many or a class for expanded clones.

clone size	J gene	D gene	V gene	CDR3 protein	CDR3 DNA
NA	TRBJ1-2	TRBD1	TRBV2	CASRGPGQETGTNYGYTF	TGTGCCAGCAGAGGACCGGGACAGGAGACCGGCACTAACTATGGCTACACCTTC
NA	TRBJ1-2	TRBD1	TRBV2	CASSEMKEDRLRGYTF	TGTGCCAGCAGTGAAATGAAGGAGGACAGGCTACGGGGCTACACCTTC
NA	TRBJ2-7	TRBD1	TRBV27	CASSSTGGRHEQYF	TGTGCCAGCAGTTCCACAGGGGGTCGACACGAGCAGTACTTC
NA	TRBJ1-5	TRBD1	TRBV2	CASRDGRGLQPQHF	TGTGCCAGCAGAGATGGTAGGGGGCTTCAGCCCCAGCATTTT
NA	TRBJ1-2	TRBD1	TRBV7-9	CASSLEGQGNYGYTF	TGTGCCAGCAGCTTAGAGGGACAGGGAAACTATGGCTACACCTTC
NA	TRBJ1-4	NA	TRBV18	CASSPNQGPTNEKLFF	TGTGCCAGCTCACCAAATCAGGGCCCAACTAATGAAAAACTGTTTTTT
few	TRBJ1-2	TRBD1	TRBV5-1	CASRSGPGQDYGYTF	TGCGCCAGCAGAAGTGGTCCGGGACAGGACTATGGCTACACCTTC
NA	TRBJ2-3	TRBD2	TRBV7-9	CASSANLAGVADTQYF	TGTGCCAGCAGCGCTAATCTAGCGGGAGTTGCAGATACGCAGTATTTT
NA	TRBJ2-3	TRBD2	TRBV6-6	CASRREGKRDTQYF	TGTGCCAGCAGAAGGGAGGGGAAGCGAGATACGCAGTATTTT
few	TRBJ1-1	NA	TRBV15	CATSSYRVSTEAFF	TGTGCCACCAGCAGTTACAGGGTGTCCACTGAAGCTTTCTTT
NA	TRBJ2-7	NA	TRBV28	CASSTGGLGEQYF	TGTGCCAGCAGTACCGGGGGTTTGGGCGAGCAGTACTTC
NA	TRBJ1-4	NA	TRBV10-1	CASTILFF	TGCGCCAGCACTATACTGTTTTTT
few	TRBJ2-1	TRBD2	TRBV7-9	CASSGGRAFDNEQFF	TGTGCCAGCAGTGGCGGGAGGGCTTTTGACAATGAGCAGTTCTTC
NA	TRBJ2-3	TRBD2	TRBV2	CAGVRSGISSTDTQYF	TGTGCCGGTGTTCGTAGCGGGATCAGTAGCACAGATACGCAGTATTTT